The 23 T cell receptor beta chains below were found in one sample sequenced in a study of early T cells in non-severe SARS-CoV-2 infection. TCRdb processed the 5' RACE reads anew with MiXCR; each CDR3 protein has one entry. The table has about 98,000 distinct CDR3 sequences, 13% to 15% seen once. Specimen: whole blood. These receptors were taken from an adult who was a healthcare worker with PCR-confirmed SARS-CoV-2 infection or an uninfected control (not recorded which).

The chain employs TRBV18 and TRBJ1-3; the match to TRBD1 covers 7 bases. From germline, CDR1 is KGHSH and CDR2 LQKENI. Trimming took 6 bases from V and 2 from J; bases not matched to a gene: 7. The CDR3 runs to 15 residues. For the CDR3, the DNA is TGTGCCAGCTCTCCAACAGGGGACCCTGGAAACACCATATATTTT. As protein: CASSPTGDPGNTIYF.

This chain connects TRBV20-1 to TRBJ1-1; D is perhaps TRBD1 (6 bases). This CDR3 is built from 12 residues. Germline CDR1 and CDR2: DFQATT and SNEGSKA (reference sequence). CDR3 region: CRSSGVGTEAFF. The CDR3 coding sequence is TGCAGGTCTTCAGGGGTCGGGACTGAAGCTTTCTTT.

In its sample, this clonotype was seen a few times. The V call is TRBV15, the J call TRBJ2-1; possible D gene TRBD1, 6 bases. V was shortened by 2 bases and J by 6 bases, with 17 bases between the two germline ends. There are 16 residues in the CDR3. Germline CDR1 is LNHNV and CDR2 is YYDKDF (reference sequence). CDR3: CATSRPQGYRVNEQFF. The CDR3 DNA reads TGTGCCACCAGCAGACCACAGGGTTATCGGGTCAATGAGCAGTTCTTC.

This chain uses TRBV6-2 or TRBV6-3 with TRBJ2-1; D unresolved. Germline V gene sequence: CDR1 MNHEY, CDR2 SVGEGT. V lost 6 bases to trimming and J lost 0 bases, with 12 bases between them. The CDR3 runs to 15 residues. CDR3 region: CASSTTPSSYNEQFF. CDR3 DNA: TGTGCCAGCAGCACGACGCCGAGCTCCTACAATGAGCAGTTCTTC.

The V and J genes are TRBV9 and TRBJ1-2; 7 bases are a match to TRBD1. The germline V gene has CDR1 SGDLS and CDR2 YYNGEE. Trimming at V came to 5 bases and at J to 8 bases, leaving 18 bases not matched to a gene. The CDR3 sequence is 16 residues long. The CDR3 DNA follows: TGTGCCAGCAGTGAATCTCCCGACAGGGTGTCTGTGGGCTACACCTTC. It translates to CASSESPDRVSVGYTF.

The genes are TRBV20-1 and TRBJ1-1; no clear D gene. This CDR3 is built from 13 residues. Per germline, CDR1 DFQATT and CDR2 SNEGSKA (reference sequence). The V end was cut by 3 bases, the J end by 5 bases, with 13 bases between. CDR3 bases: TGCAGTGCTAGGGGAGGAGGGAGTACTGAAGCTTTCTTT. This codes for CSARGGGSTEAFF.

This clonotype was seen a handful of times. The chain uses TRBV7-9 and TRBJ1-4; 8 positions match TRBD1. V dropped 2 bases and J dropped 8; count of bases not matched to a gene: 4. The CDR3 has 14 residues. The germline CDR1 and CDR2 sequences are SEHNR and FQNEAQ (reference sequence). CDR3 residues: CASSLQGAEEKLFF. The CDR3 bases are TGTGCCAGCAGCTTACAGGGGGCCGAAGAAAAACTGTTTTTT.

V usage is TRBV27 and J usage is TRBJ2-1; the D is unclear. V shed 0 bases and J shed 4 bases, with 7 bases lying between them. CDR1 and CDR2 (germline): MNHEY, SMNVEV (reference sequence). The CDR3 totals 14 residues. The CDR3 loop reads CASSLSDGYNEQFF. For the CDR3, the DNA is TGTGCCAGCAGTTTATCGGACGGTTACAATGAGCAGTTCTTC.

This clonotype was seen a handful of times. V is TRBV21-1 and J is TRBJ1-5; the table's D call of TRBD1 was not tested on the DNA. TRBV21-1 constitutes a pseudogene. This CDR3 has 17 residues. The CDR3 DNA is TGTGCCAGCAGCAAACTACGCGAGAGCCCCAGCCATCAGCCCCAGCATTTT. Translating gives CASSKLRESPSHQPQHF.

This clonotype has only a few counts. The V call is TRBV28, the J call TRBJ1-2; D gene uncertain. Trimming took 0 bases from V and 5 from J, leaving 10 bases between them. Germline-derived CDR1 and CDR2 are MDHEN and SYDVKM. This CDR3 spans 14 amino acids. DNA for the CDR3: TGTGCCAGCAGTTTATGGCGGTCAATTTATGGCTACACCTTC. Translation gives CASSLWRSIYGYTF.

This clonotype was observed a handful of times. The chain joins TRBV20-1 to TRBJ2-5; TRBD2 might be the D (6 bases). Looked up from germline, CDR1 is DFQATT and CDR2 is SNEGSKA (reference sequence). CDR3 length equals 14 residues. Trimming stripped 6 bases from V and 3 bases from J, with 17 bases between. CDR3 DNA sequence: TGCAGTGCCCCCTCGGCGGGAAGGAAAGAGACCCAGTACTTC. Translation gives CSAPSAGRKETQYF.

V usage is TRBV5-1 and J usage is TRBJ2-7, with D unresolved. Germline assignment: CDR1 SGHRS and CDR2 YFSETQ. CDR3 length: 14 residues. Between the trimmed V and J ends, which lost 4 bases and 4 bases, there was a span of 15 bases. The CDR3 coding sequence is TGCGCCAGCAGCCCAAGCCGTTTGGGGTACGAGCAGTACTTC. Translation gives CASSPSRLGYEQYF.

On this clonotype itself: Sequence at one end of the junction differs from germline and may be a read error. The chain joins TRBV7-2 to TRBJ2-7, with D perhaps TRBD2 (5 bases). Germline V lookup: CDR1 SGHTA, CDR2 FQGNSA. The CDR3 has 13 residues. CDR3 residues: CVSSLAASYEQYF. In nucleotides, the CDR3 is TGTGTCAGCAGCCTAGCTGCGTCCTACGAGCAGTACTTC.

In this sample, this clonotype turned up a few times. V usage is TRBV29-1 and J usage is TRBJ1-2; D unclear. The CDR3 is made up of 12 amino acids. Germline CDR1 SQVTM, CDR2 ANQGSEA. The V end lost 6 bases, the J end lost 3 bases, and 11 bases lay between the germline ends. The CDR3 reads CSVVQIDYGYTF. The CDR3 nucleotides read TGCAGCGTGGTCCAGATAGACTATGGCTACACCTTC.

Many counts were recorded for this clonotype. The V gene is TRBV11-2, the J gene TRBJ2-7; 8 bases map to TRBD1. Per germline, CDR1 SGHAT and CDR2 FQNNGV. V lost 3 bases and J lost 2; bases outside the gene matches: 6. The CDR3 runs to 15 residues. In DNA, the CDR3 is TGTGCCAGCAGCTTCGACAGGGGCCTTCCCTACGAGCAGTACTTC. It encodes CASSFDRGLPYEQYF.

The rearrangement links TRBV6-5 to TRBJ1-2; D unresolved. The CDR3 consists of 12 residues. Germline assignment: CDR1 MNHEY and CDR2 SVGAGI. V was trimmed by 5 bases and J by 3 bases, leaving 7 bases between them. CDR3 DNA sequence: TGTGCCAGCAGTGCCCGATACTATGGCTACACCTTC. This encodes CASSARYYGYTF.

The chain has TRBV19 and TRBJ2-5, with D maybe TRBD2 (6 bases). CDR3 size: 16 residues. Germline V gene lookup returns CDR1 LNHDA and CDR2 SQIVND (reference sequence). V lost 3 bases and J 2 bases, leaving 16 bases between the germline ends. Here the CDR3 reads CASSIDRDWAQETQYF. The CDR3 DNA sequence: TGTGCCAGTAGTATCGACCGGGACTGGGCACAAGAGACCCAGTACTTC.

This clonotype was observed a few times. The rearrangement uses TRBV29-1 and TRBJ1-1; unclear D gene. CDR1 and CDR2 from the germline V gene are SQVTM and ANQGSEA. The V end was cut by 4 bases, the J end by 1 base, with 10 bases between. The CDR3 runs 13 residues. In nucleotides, the CDR3 is TGCAGCGTTGGGGTGGCAGGGAACACTGAAGCTTTCTTT. Residues: CSVGVAGNTEAFF.

The chain is built from TRBV5-1 and TRBJ2-1; 8 bases map to TRBD2. This CDR3 region has 17 residues. From germline, CDR1 is SGHRS and CDR2 YFSETQ. The ends lost 2 bases at V and 3 bases at J; junction bases unmatched: 10. The CDR3 nucleotides are TGCGCCAGCAGCTTTACCGGGACTAGGGGTAGCTACAATGAGCAGTTCTTC. This codes for CASSFTGTRGSYNEQFF.

Sample share makes this clonotype medium-sized (0.01 to 0.1%). This chain joins TRBV12-3 or TRBV12-4 and TRBJ2-5, with D uncertain. The ends were cut back, 6 bases at V and 2 bases at J, with 4 bases in the middle. The CDR3 runs 11 residues. The CDR3 nucleotides read TGTGCCAGCAGCTCACAAGAGACCCAGTACTTC. Protein sequence: CASSSQETQYF.

Only a few counts were recorded for this clonotype. V gene TRBV4-1 combines with J gene TRBJ2-7; tentative D call: TRBD1 (7 bases). The CDR3 covers 15 residues. Per germline, CDR1 MGHRA and CDR2 YSYEKL. V lost 3 bases to trimming and J lost 4 bases, with 16 bases between them. This chain's CDR3 is CASSQAGQTTYEQYF. CDR3 DNA sequence: TGCGCCAGCAGCCAGGCGGGACAGACTACTTACGAGCAGTACTTC.

This clonotype appeared many times. The chain employs TRBV20-1 and TRBJ1-2, with D possibly matching TRBD1 (6 bases). V lost 3 bases, J lost 8 bases, and 22 bases lay in between. Germline loops: CDR1 DFQATT, CDR2 SNEGSKA (reference sequence). The CDR3 runs 15 residues. CDR3 sequence: CSASGDRRETIGYTF. In nucleotides, the CDR3 is TGCAGTGCTAGTGGCGACAGGCGAGAAACTATCGGCTACACCTTC.

This clonotype was observed at least ten times. The chain is built from TRBV12-3 or TRBV12-4 and TRBJ2-7; 7 nucleotides agree with TRBD2. V dropped 6 bases and J dropped 5; count of bases not matched to a gene: 1. The CDR3 has 11 residues. This chain's CDR3 is CASSTSDEQYF. CDR3 nucleotide sequence: TGTGCCAGCAGCACTAGCGACGAGCAGTACTTC.